The rows below give T cell receptor beta chains drawn from one sample of a study of blood T cell repertoires in COVID-19. Clones were sequenced by immunoSEQ multiplex PCR, and TCRdb holds only the in-frame ones, with some missing. The sample contains 170,000 or so clones, about 82% of which appear only once. The sequencing input was peripheral blood. The receptors originated from a man between 50 and 59 years old with active or convalescent COVID-19. The CDR3 runs from the conserved cysteine through the conserved F or W. D genes are given only for firm matches. Clone size appears in some rows only: once, few, many, or a class for an expanded clone.

J gene: TRBJ2-2; clone size: few; D gene: TRBD2; V gene: TRBV5-1; CDR3 DNA: TGCGCCAGCAGCTTCAGCGGACTAGCGGGGGCACGCGGGGAGCTGTTTTTT; CDR3 protein: CASSFSGLAGARGELFF
J gene: TRBJ2-2; clone size: few; D gene: .; V gene: TRBV3-1/TRBV3-2; CDR3 DNA: TGTGCCAGCAGCCAGGACCCAGGGGACACCGGGGAGCTGTTTTTT; CDR3 protein: CASSQDPGDTGELFF
J gene: TRBJ2-7; clone size: .; D gene: TRBD2; V gene: TRBV4-2; CDR3 DNA: TGTGCCAGCAGCCAAGAGATAGCGGGATCGCTACAGTACTTC; CDR3 protein: CASSQEIAGSLQYF
J gene: TRBJ1-5; clone size: .; D gene: .; V gene: TRBV29-1; CDR3 DNA: TGCAGCGCGGCCCCAGGGGATAGCAATCAGCCCCAGCATTTT; CDR3 protein: CSAAPGDSNQPQHF
J gene: TRBJ2-7; clone size: .; D gene: TRBD1; V gene: TRBV5-1; CDR3 DNA: TGCGCCAGCGCAAGAGGGGGCCTAAACTACGAGCAGTACTTC; CDR3 protein: CASARGGLNYEQYF
J gene: TRBJ1-5; clone size: .; D gene: .; V gene: TRBV29-1; CDR3 DNA: TGCAGCGTGGCGACAGGTACGGGAAAACAGCCCCAGCATTTT; CDR3 protein: CSVATGTGKQPQHF
J gene: TRBJ1-6; clone size: .; D gene: TRBD1; V gene: TRBV18; CDR3 DNA: TGTGCCAGCTCACGGGACAGTCTAAAGGCCTATAATTCACCCCTCCACTTT; CDR3 protein: CASSRDSLKAYNSPLHF
J gene: TRBJ2-3; clone size: .; D gene: TRBD2; V gene: TRBV7-2; CDR3 DNA: TGTGCCAGCAGCTTAGTTGGCCCGGGGGGTACAGATACGCAGTATTTT; CDR3 protein: CASSLVGPGGTDTQYF
J gene: TRBJ2-5; clone size: .; D gene: TRBD1; V gene: TRBV6-2/TRBV6-3; CDR3 DNA: TGTGCCAGCAGTTACCGGTCCTCCGGGACAGGGAAAGGAGAGACCCAGTACTTC; CDR3 protein: CASSYRSSGTGKGETQYF
J gene: TRBJ1-2; clone size: .; D gene: .; V gene: TRBV6-5; CDR3 DNA: TGTGCCAGCAGGCCCCCCCAAGGGAGCGTATATGGCTACACCTTC; CDR3 protein: CASRPPQGSVYGYTF
J gene: TRBJ2-7; clone size: .; D gene: TRBD2; V gene: TRBV4-2; CDR3 DNA: TGTGCCAGCAGCCAAGTTATGAAAGGGACTAGCGGGAGTTACGAGCAGTACTTC; CDR3 protein: CASSQVMKGTSGSYEQYF
J gene: TRBJ2-7; clone size: .; D gene: .; V gene: TRBV6-5; CDR3 DNA: TGTGCCAGCAGTTACACACTGGGCACCGCCTACGAGCAGTACTTC; CDR3 protein: CASSYTLGTAYEQYF
J gene: TRBJ2-1; clone size: few; D gene: TRBD2; V gene: TRBV2; CDR3 DNA: TGTGCCAGCAGCTCGGGACTACCAGGGATGACGGAGCAGTTCTTC; CDR3 protein: CASSSGLPGMTEQFF
J gene: TRBJ1-2; clone size: .; D gene: TRBD1; V gene: TRBV6-6; CDR3 DNA: TGTGCCAGCAGTTTTTCGGGACAGGGTAACTATGGCTACACCTTC; CDR3 protein: CASSFSGQGNYGYTF
J gene: TRBJ2-3; clone size: .; D gene: TRBD2; V gene: TRBV9; CDR3 DNA: TGTGCCAGCAGCCCGGTAGCGGGAGGGGGAAATACGCAGTATTTT; CDR3 protein: CASSPVAGGGNTQYF
J gene: TRBJ1-5; clone size: .; D gene: TRBD1; V gene: TRBV6-6; CDR3 DNA: TGTGCCAGCAGTTTTGATCCGGGACAGGGTCGTCAGCCCCAGCATTTT; CDR3 protein: CASSFDPGQGRQPQHF
J gene: TRBJ2-3; clone size: .; D gene: .; V gene: TRBV3-1/TRBV3-2; CDR3 DNA: TGTGCCAGCAGCCAAGATTGGGCCCCAACAGATACGCAGTATTTT; CDR3 protein: CASSQDWAPTDTQYF
J gene: TRBJ1-2; clone size: .; D gene: TRBD1; V gene: TRBV24-1; CDR3 DNA: TGTGCCACCAGTGCGGGACAGGCCTATGGCTACACCTTC; CDR3 protein: CATSAGQAYGYTF
J gene: TRBJ1-2; clone size: .; D gene: TRBD1; V gene: TRBV19; CDR3 DNA: TGTGCCAGTACCACAGGGGGCTGGTATGGCTACACCTTC; CDR3 protein: CASTTGGWYGYTF
J gene: TRBJ2-1; clone size: once; D gene: TRBD2; V gene: TRBV24-1; CDR3 DNA: TGTGCCACCTCGGAGCGGGGTAGACACAATGAGCAGTTCTTC; CDR3 protein: CATSERGRHNEQFF
J gene: TRBJ2-5; clone size: .; D gene: .; V gene: TRBV5-1; CDR3 DNA: TGCGCCAGCAGCTTTTCAGGGTTACAGACCCAGTACTTC; CDR3 protein: CASSFSGLQTQYF
J gene: TRBJ2-5; clone size: .; D gene: .; V gene: TRBV3-1/TRBV3-2; CDR3 DNA: TGTGCCAGCAGCCCTTACCGACTGCCACAAGAGACCCAGTACTTC; CDR3 protein: CASSPYRLPQETQYF
J gene: TRBJ1-4; clone size: .; D gene: TRBD1; V gene: TRBV28; CDR3 DNA: TGTGCCAGCAGTTCCACAGGGGGCGTCGGTGAAAAACTGTTTTTT; CDR3 protein: CASSSTGGVGEKLFF
J gene: TRBJ1-1; clone size: .; D gene: .; V gene: TRBV12-3/TRBV12-4; CDR3 DNA: TGTGCCAGCAGTGACAGGTTGGGCACTGAAGCTTTCTTT; CDR3 protein: CASSDRLGTEAFF
J gene: TRBJ1-3; clone size: few; D gene: .; V gene: TRBV21-1; CDR3 DNA: TGTGCCAGCAGCAAAGGGACAGGCCACTCTGGAAACACCATATATTTT; CDR3 protein: CASSKGTGHSGNTIYF
J gene: TRBJ1-1; clone size: .; D gene: .; V gene: TRBV6-1; CDR3 DNA: TGTGCCAGCAGTGAATCCGTCGCTGAAGCTTTCTTT; CDR3 protein: CASSESVAEAFF
J gene: TRBJ2-1; clone size: .; D gene: TRBD2; V gene: TRBV27; CDR3 DNA: TGTGCCAGCAGTTTTGAGCGGGAGGGTTTGAATGAGCAGTTCTTC; CDR3 protein: CASSFEREGLNEQFF
J gene: TRBJ2-7; clone size: .; D gene: TRBD1; V gene: TRBV28; CDR3 DNA: TGTGCCAGCAGTTTAGGGGACAGGGTAAGGGAGCAGTACTTC; CDR3 protein: CASSLGDRVREQYF
J gene: TRBJ2-3; clone size: .; D gene: TRBD2; V gene: TRBV27; CDR3 DNA: TGTGCCAGCAGTTTAGAGGCTAGCGGGGATACGCAGTATTTT; CDR3 protein: CASSLEASGDTQYF
J gene: TRBJ2-1; clone size: .; D gene: TRBD2; V gene: TRBV5-5; CDR3 DNA: TGTGCCAGCAGCTTGCCCGGGACTACAAATGAGCAGTTCTTC; CDR3 protein: CASSLPGTTNEQFF
J gene: TRBJ1-4; clone size: .; D gene: .; V gene: TRBV5-1; CDR3 DNA: TGCGCCAGCAGCATAGATCCCTCGACTAATGAAAAACTGTTTTTT; CDR3 protein: CASSIDPSTNEKLFF
J gene: TRBJ1-1; clone size: few; D gene: TRBD1; V gene: TRBV2; CDR3 DNA: TGTGCCAGCAGTCGCCTAGGGACAGCTGAAGCTTTCTTT; CDR3 protein: CASSRLGTAEAFF
J gene: TRBJ2-4; clone size: few; D gene: .; V gene: TRBV9; CDR3 DNA: TGTGCCAGCAGCCCCTATGAAGGGGCCAAACGGCCCAACATTCAGTACTTC; CDR3 protein: CASSPYEGAKRPNIQYF
J gene: TRBJ2-7; clone size: .; D gene: .; V gene: TRBV9; CDR3 DNA: TGTGCCAGCAGCGTAAATATGGGGCTCGAGCAGTACTTC; CDR3 protein: CASSVNMGLEQYF
J gene: TRBJ2-3; clone size: .; D gene: TRBD1; V gene: TRBV24-1; CDR3 DNA: TGTGCCACCAGTCTACAGGGGAACACAGATACGCAGTATTTT; CDR3 protein: CATSLQGNTDTQYF
J gene: TRBJ2-7; clone size: .; D gene: .; V gene: TRBV5-6; CDR3 DNA: TGTGCCCTACCGGGCAGGGGTCGGTCCTACGAGCAGTACTTC; CDR3 protein: CALPGRGRSYEQYF
J gene: TRBJ2-1; clone size: .; D gene: TRBD2; V gene: TRBV4-1; CDR3 DNA: TGCGCCAGCACGGGGGTCGCTAGCGGGGTGTCCTACAATGAGCAGTTCTTC; CDR3 protein: CASTGVASGVSYNEQFF
J gene: TRBJ2-1; clone size: once; D gene: .; V gene: TRBV27; CDR3 DNA: TGTGCCAGCAGTTCGCGACTTGAGGGTGAGCAGTTCTTC; CDR3 protein: CASSSRLEGEQFF
J gene: TRBJ2-5; clone size: .; D gene: TRBD2; V gene: TRBV24-1; CDR3 DNA: TGTGCCACCAGCCGGCCGTTGGGGGGGAGAGAGACCCAGTACTTC; CDR3 protein: CATSRPLGGRETQYF
J gene: TRBJ1-1; clone size: .; D gene: .; V gene: TRBV19; CDR3 DNA: TGTGCCAGTCGAGGAATGAACACTGAAGCTTTCTTT; CDR3 protein: CASRGMNTEAFF
J gene: TRBJ1-5; clone size: .; D gene: .; V gene: TRBV15; CDR3 DNA: TGTGCCACCAGCAGCCACAATCAGCCCCAGCATTTT; CDR3 protein: CATSSHNQPQHF
J gene: TRBJ2-1; clone size: few; D gene: TRBD2; V gene: TRBV4-1; CDR3 DNA: TGCGCCAGCAGCCCTAGGGGGGCTAGCGGGGGCCCTATCAATGAGCAGTTCTTC; CDR3 protein: CASSPRGASGGPINEQFF
J gene: TRBJ1-2; clone size: .; D gene: TRBD1; V gene: TRBV14; CDR3 DNA: TGTGCCAGCAGCCCGGACAGGATTGGCTACACCTTC; CDR3 protein: CASSPDRIGYTF
J gene: TRBJ2-7; clone size: .; D gene: .; V gene: TRBV14; CDR3 DNA: TGTGCCAGCAGCCAAGATATCGGACAAGGCCCTGTGAGGAGCTACGAGCAGTACTTC; CDR3 protein: CASSQDIGQGPVRSYEQYF
J gene: TRBJ1-2; clone size: .; D gene: .; V gene: TRBV6-5; CDR3 DNA: TGTGCCAGCGCGCCAGGAACTAACTATGGCTACACCTTC; CDR3 protein: CASAPGTNYGYTF
J gene: TRBJ2-3; clone size: .; D gene: .; V gene: TRBV7-2; CDR3 DNA: TGTGCCGGTGGTGGCGGAGGCACAGATACGCAGTATTTT; CDR3 protein: CAGGGGGTDTQYF
J gene: TRBJ2-6; clone size: .; D gene: .; V gene: TRBV18; CDR3 DNA: TGTGCCAGCTCCACCGAGGGGGCTGGGGCCAACGTCCTGACTTTC; CDR3 protein: CASSTEGAGANVLTF
J gene: TRBJ1-2; clone size: .; D gene: .; V gene: TRBV7-9; CDR3 DNA: TGTGCCAGCAGGGAAACGGACAGAGATAACTATGGCTACACCTTC; CDR3 protein: CASRETDRDNYGYTF
J gene: TRBJ2-4; clone size: .; D gene: TRBD2; V gene: TRBV4-2; CDR3 DNA: TGTGCCAGCAGCCAATTGGGACTAGACGATTCCAAAAACATTCAGTACTTC; CDR3 protein: CASSQLGLDDSKNIQYF